The T cell receptor beta chain described here comes from a study of shared clonotypes between healthy human individuals (dated by TCRdb to 2019 to 2021). As for the study more broadly: Three men and two women, aged 18 to 49 years, made up the cohort. For each donor, CD4 naive and CD4 memory were each given three plates, CD8 naive was given two plates, and CD8 memory was given one plate. The study deeply sequenced blood TCR repertoires of five healthy adults to estimate repertoire size and the extent of clonotype sharing between individuals. To increase sequencing depth and limit assay-specific biases, different laboratories used diverse techniques to prepare libraries and sequence TCR repertoires. Per donor, leukapheresis produced somewhere between about 0.8 and 9 billion PBMCs.

Findings and caveats that apply to the study as a whole: Pairwise subsampling indicated that sequencing depth was expected to affect the degree of clonotype sharing among donors. The small number of donors limited the genetic and exposure-history diversity represented. Sampling was restricted to blood, and TCR repertoires in tissues likely differ from the TCR repertoires found in blood. Even with the large sequencing depth, rarefaction of the sorted-subset datasets indicated that sequencing was incomplete. Across a few donors, about 5% of naive CD4, approximately 4% of naive CD8, 2% to 2.5% of memory CD4, and around 0.4% of memory CD8 clonotypes were shared. Larger estimated clonotype richness was generally found for naive subsets than for memory subsets. Compared with non-shared clonotypes, clonotypes shared by all four sorted-subset donors had higher generation probabilities.

TCR CDR3 regions were amplified from genomic DNA by multiplex PCR using the deep immunoSEQ assay. Extracted genomic DNA from each cell subset was distributed evenly across all wells of several immunoSEQ 96-well plates, and each plate was treated as a replicate. For sorted subsets, each replicate PCR was loaded with 200 ng genomic DNA, equivalent to about 30,000 T cell genomes. The purified libraries were quantified using a Qubit 3.0 fluorometer, sized with a Bioanalyzer 2100, and then quantified again using the KAPA Library Quantification kit. Every immunoSEQ 96-well plate was sequenced on a dedicated single-read 150-cycle Illumina NextSeq 550 flow cell. As for the authors' bioinformatics: Because the immunoSEQ output included only junctional sequences and no quality scores, the filtering could not be the same as the filtering used for full-length reads. To assign V/J genes and CDR3, sequences were annotated using PyIR, a Python wrapper for IgBLAST v1.9, with IMGT germline references. Reads were filtered out if the reads had weak V/J assignments (E-value above 1e-6), no CDR3, stop codons, out-of-frame junctions, or ambiguous translated residues. V3J clonotypes were defined by identical inferred V gene, J gene, and CDR3 amino acid sequence. To compute the percentage overlap between repertoires, the number of shared unique clonotypes was divided by the size of the smaller repertoire. RTK rarefaction, the Chao1 estimator, and Recon v2.1 estimates of unobserved clonotypes were used to assess repertoire richness. For all TCRbeta clonotypes obtained by the gDNA method from four donors, generation probabilities were computed with OLGA. This is the immuneACCESS table as TCRdb keeps it, with only in-frame sequences that have V and J called. A part of the clones is gone; compared with another copy, unresolved V genes explain less than half, and the rest is unexplained. Clone size and V and J calls were adopted from that table, with D and trimming inferred from the DNA. The sample data list about 1,500,000 clones, and roughly 95% of these were observed just once. In total, the top ten clones hold approximately 1.1% of the sample.

Healthy HIV-negative adults with no recently reported acute infections or vaccinations were included as donors. All donors were Caucasian adults living in Nashville, Tennessee, USA. Magnetic negative selection was used to enrich CD4+ T cells, after which naive cells were positively selected on CD45RA and the negative fraction became the memory subset. After blood collection by leukapheresis, PBMCs were isolated using Ficoll-Histopaque density gradient centrifugation and then cryopreserved in the vapor phase of liquid nitrogen. Purity and quantity of every magnetically sorted T cell population were checked by analytical flow cytometry. From each sorted fraction, genomic DNA was isolated and quantified by UV absorbance on a Nanodrop 2000c. For this clone: Its antigen is currently not known. No base quality values were provided; no much bigger clone lies one nucleotide off. The sample has other DNA sequences that encode this CDR3 too.

Including the terminal cysteine and phenylalanine, the CDR3 comprises 13 residues. Only the CDR3 portion is preserved as DNA: 39 bases, with reading frame beginning at the first base. The germline V gene (reference sequence) provides CDR1 GTSNPN and CDR2 SVGIG. At the junction V is shortened by 1 base and J by 1 base, with 4 bases in between. In this chain, TRBV30 is recombined with TRBJ2-2, with the identity of the D gene unclear. Sequenced: naive CD4+ T cells sorted from blood. The cell subset or site label of this sample denotes: CD45RA+ positively selected. The TCR comes from a man aged 30 to 45 in good health. The sequenced DNA is TGTGCCTGGAGTGGACGGAACACCGGGGAGCTGTTTTTT. Its product reads: CAWSGRNTGELFF.